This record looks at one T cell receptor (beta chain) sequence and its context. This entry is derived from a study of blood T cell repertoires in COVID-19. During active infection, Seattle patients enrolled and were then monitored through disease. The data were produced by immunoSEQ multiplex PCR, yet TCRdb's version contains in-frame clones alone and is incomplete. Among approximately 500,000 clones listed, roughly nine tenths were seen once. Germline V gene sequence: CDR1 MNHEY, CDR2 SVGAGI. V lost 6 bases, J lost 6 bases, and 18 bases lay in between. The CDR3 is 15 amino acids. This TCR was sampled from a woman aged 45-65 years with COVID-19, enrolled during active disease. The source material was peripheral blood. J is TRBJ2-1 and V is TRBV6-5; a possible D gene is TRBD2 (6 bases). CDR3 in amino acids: CASREDPRRGNEQFF. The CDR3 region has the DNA TGTGCCAGCAGGGAGGACCCTCGGAGGGGCAATGAGCAGTTCTTC.